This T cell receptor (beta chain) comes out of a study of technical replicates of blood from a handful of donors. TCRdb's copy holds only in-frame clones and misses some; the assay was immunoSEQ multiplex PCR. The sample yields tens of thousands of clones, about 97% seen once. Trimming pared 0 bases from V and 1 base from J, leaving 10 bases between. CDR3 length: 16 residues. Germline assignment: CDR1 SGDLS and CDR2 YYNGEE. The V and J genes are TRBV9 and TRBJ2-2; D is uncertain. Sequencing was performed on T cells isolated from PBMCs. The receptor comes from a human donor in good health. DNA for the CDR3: TGTGCCAGCAGCGTAGGGGCGTTCGAGAACACCGGGGAGCTGTTTTTT. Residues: CASSVGAFENTGELFF.